The 13 T cell receptor beta chains below were found in one sample sequenced in a study of T-cell memory formation after mild COVID-19. MiXCR, run by TCRdb on the 5' RACE reads, gives a single entry per CDR3 protein. The sample includes just under 550,000 distinct CDR3 sequences, around 21% seen only once; the top ten take roughly an eighth. What was sequenced was PBMCs or a T cell subset sorted from them (not recorded which). These receptor sequences come from an adult woman who had mild COVID-19 (a few samples of this study predate the infection). Cell type and time point are not known.

This clonotype occurred a few times. The chain joins TRBV4-1 to TRBJ2-7; 15 bases line up with TRBD2. The CDR3 consists of 19 residues. Unmatched junction bases numbered 6, after V lost 0 bases and J lost 0 bases. Germline CDR1 MGHRA, CDR2 YSYEKL. The CDR3 coding sequence is TGCGCCAGCAGCCAAGAGGGACTAGCGGGGGGTACGACCTCCTACGAGCAGTACTTC. This sequence encodes CASSQEGLAGGTTSYEQYF.

The J gene is TRBJ2-7, the V gene TRBV7-6, with D possibly matching TRBD1 (6 bases). Between the trimmed V and J ends, which lost 6 bases and 3 bases, there was a span of 18 bases. This CDR3 has 15 residues. CDR1 is SGHVS, CDR2 FNYEAQ, per germline. CDR3 bases: TGTGCCAGCAGTTACGGGACATCGGCTCTCTACGAGCAGTACTTC. Residues: CASSYGTSALYEQYF.

This clonotype was recorded many times. The rearrangement uses TRBV4-1 and TRBJ2-2, with TRBD1 identical over 10 bases. Germline V gene data show CDR1 as MGHRA and CDR2 as YSYEKL. Trimming at V came to 5 bases and at J to 1 base, leaving 4 bases not matched to a gene. CDR3 length: 16 amino acids. CDR3 residues: CASSSTGGGNTGELFF. In DNA form, the CDR3 reads TGCGCCAGCAGCTCGACAGGGGGCGGGAACACCGGGGAGCTGTTTTTT.

This clonotype was counted only a few times. J is TRBJ2-6 and V is TRBV2, with no clear D. V was shortened by 6 bases and J by 4 bases, with 10 bases between the two germline ends. CDR1 and CDR2 from the germline V gene are SNHLY and FYNNEI. The CDR3 runs 14 residues. In nucleotides, the CDR3 is TGTGCCAGCAGCTACGAAACGGGGGCCAACGTCCTGACTTTC. This encodes CASSYETGANVLTF. Full variable domain (remainder filled in from reference TRBV2 and TRBJ2-6): EPEVTQTPSHQVTQMGQEVILRCVPISNHLYFYWYRQILGQKVEFLVSFYNNEISEKSEIFDDQFSVERPDGSNFTLKIRSTKLEDSAMYFCASSYETGANVLTFGAGSRLTVL.

This clonotype came up a few times. The chain uses TRBV29-1 and TRBJ1-1; the D is unclear. Germline V gives CDR1 SQVTM, CDR2 ANQGSEA. V was pared by 7 bases and J by 1 base, with 13 bases between. The CDR3 contains 13 residues. The CDR3 here is CSAGLAPNTEAFF. DNA of the CDR3: TGCAGCGCCGGGTTGGCCCCGAACACTGAAGCTTTCTTT. Complete variable domain (other parts from reference TRBV29-1 and TRBJ1-1): SAVISQKPSRDICQRGTSLTIQCQVDSQVTMMFWYRQQPGQSLTLIATANQGSEATYESGFVIDKFPISRPNLTFSTLTVSNMSPEDSSIYLCSAGLAPNTEAFFGQGTRLTVV.

This chain joins TRBV9 and TRBJ2-3; unclear D gene. Germline CDR1 is SGDLS and CDR2 is YYNGEE. Trimming took off 0 bases at V and 3 bases at J, with 5 bases between the two ends. CDR3 length: 13 amino acids. CDR3 DNA sequence: TGTGCCAGCAGCGTAGAACTTACAGATACGCAGTATTTT. Translation gives CASSVELTDTQYF.

This rearrangement joins TRBV7-2 to TRBJ1-1; D not resolved. Germline V gene data show CDR1 as SGHTA and CDR2 as FQGNSA. This CDR3 region has 14 residues. Between the trimmed V and J ends, which lost 4 bases and 4 bases, there was a span of 13 bases. CDR3 region: CASSSFARGTEAFF. In DNA, the CDR3 is TGTGCCAGCAGCTCCTTCGCACGGGGCACTGAAGCTTTCTTT.

This clonotype was counted between two and nine times. The V call is TRBV11-3, the J call TRBJ2-7, with TRBD2 identical over 10 bases. This CDR3 comprises 16 residues. V gave up 6 bases and J gave up 2 bases; unmatched junction bases: 10. Germline loops: CDR1 SGHNT, CDR2 YENEEA. CDR3 residues: CASSYLSGRDAYEQYF. In nucleotides, the CDR3 is TGTGCCAGCAGTTATTTAAGCGGGAGGGACGCCTACGAGCAGTACTTC.

There are a few counts of this clonotype. The chain couples TRBV6-5 to TRBJ2-7; a weak D match, TRBD1 (6 bases). Germline values: CDR1 MNHEY, CDR2 SVGAGI. Trimming took off 5 bases at V and 2 bases at J, with 13 bases between the two ends. The CDR3 covers 14 residues. DNA of the CDR3: TGTGCCAGCAGTCCCGGGACACAGACCTACGAGCAGTACTTC. It specifies CASSPGTQTYEQYF.

This clonotype was seen a few times. This chain connects TRBV10-3 to TRBJ1-1, with TRBD1 matching 7 bases. Germline CDR1 reads ENHRY; CDR2 reads SYGVKD. The CDR3 contains 13 residues. Germline trimming cut 6 bases from V and 1 base from J; bases unmatched to any gene: 2. CDR3 nucleotide sequence: TGTGCCATCAGGAGACAGGGGAACACTGAAGCTTTCTTT. It codes for CAIRRQGNTEAFF.

This clonotype appeared a few times. This chain links TRBV29-1 with TRBJ2-5; 10 bases fit TRBD1. Germline CDR1 reads SQVTM; CDR2 reads ANQGSEA. This CDR3 has 14 residues. Germline trimming cut 6 bases from V and 2 bases from J; bases unmatched to any gene: 6. CDR3 DNA: TGCAGCGTGGGACAGGGGTCTTCTCAAGAGACCCAGTACTTC. Translating it yields CSVGQGSSQETQYF.

This clonotype was observed a handful of times. J is TRBJ2-1 and V is TRBV3-1; the match to TRBD2 covers 8 bases. The CDR3 contains 15 residues. The germline V gene encodes CDR1 LGHDT and CDR2 YNNKEL (reference sequence). Unmatched junction bases numbered 8, after V lost 3 bases and J lost 7 bases. The CDR3 reads CASSQGGGPSNEQFF. CDR3 coding DNA: TGTGCCAGCAGCCAGGGCGGGGGGCCATCGAATGAGCAGTTCTTC.

In its sample, this clonotype was seen a few times. As DNA, the CDR3 is TGCAGCGTTGCAATACAGGGAGGTAGGAACTATGGCTACACCTTC. Translating it yields CSVAIQGGRNYGYTF. The chain uses TRBV29-1 and TRBJ1-2, with a tentative D call TRBD1 (6 bases). V shed 4 bases and J shed 2 bases, with 17 bases lying between them. This CDR3 is built from 15 residues. The germline CDR1 and CDR2 sequences are SQVTM and ANQGSEA.